Sequencing of this T cell receptor (beta chain) was carried out in a study of shared clonotypes between healthy human individuals. The protocol was immunoSEQ multiplex PCR, while the TCRdb copy is restricted to in-frame clones and leaves out a portion. The data contain about 1.5 million clones, under 99% of them singletons. Each donor was a Caucasian adult residing in Nashville, Tennessee. Negatively enriched CD4+ T cells were divided by CD45RA into naive and memory. The germline CDR1 and CDR2 sequences are SGHRS and YFSETQ. The CDR3 covers 15 residues. The V segment lost 4 bases and the J segment 5 bases; nucleotides outside the gene matches: 8.

This sequence joins TRBV5-1 and TRBJ1-2; 10 bases line up with TRBD1. Sequencing was done on a sample of naive CD4+ T cells sorted from blood. Subset in this sample: CD45RA+ positively selected. The sequence was obtained from a man younger than 40 in good health. CDR3 sequence reads: CASSLGDRGGYGYTF. Here the CDR3 DNA reads TGCGCCAGCAGCCTCGGGGACAGGGGTGGATATGGCTACACCTTC. Drawing the rest from reference TRBV5-1 and TRBJ1-2, the complete variable domain is KAGVTQTPRYLIKTRGQQVTLSCSPISGHRSVSWYQQTPGQGLQFLFEYFSETQRNKGNFPGRFSGRQFSNSRSEMNVSTLELGDSALYLCASSLGDRGGYGYTFGSGTRLTVV.